This T cell receptor (beta chain) was found in a study of blood T cell repertoires in COVID-19. For the study at large: Samples of COVID-19 (acute and convalescent) were obtained from the United States, Italy and Spain. The analysed material was cDNA or gDNA that came from T cells, B-cell-depleted T cells, or PBMCs.

This clone was recorded once. Methods used by the authors: How many nucleated cells were present was estimated from reference gene primer amplification. Only in-frame clones appear in the TCRdb table, and some are missing; sequencing was by immunoSEQ multiplex PCR. Clone size and the V and J calls come from that table; the DNA yielded D and trimming. The table has roughly 290,000 clones, 75% to 90% seen once. The germline gives CDR1 MDHEN, CDR2 SYDVKM. V dropped 7 bases and J dropped 5; count of bases not matched to a gene: 7. The CDR3 extends over 15 amino acids. Sequencing used peripheral blood. V gene TRBV28 combines with J gene TRBJ2-3; 12 bases line up with TRBD2. This clonotype originated in a man aged 30 to 45 with acute or convalescent COVID-19. The CDR3 nucleotides are TGTGCCAGCACCCTAGCGGGGGGGCCTTTAGATACGCAGTATTTT. Translation gives CASTLAGGPLDTQYF.